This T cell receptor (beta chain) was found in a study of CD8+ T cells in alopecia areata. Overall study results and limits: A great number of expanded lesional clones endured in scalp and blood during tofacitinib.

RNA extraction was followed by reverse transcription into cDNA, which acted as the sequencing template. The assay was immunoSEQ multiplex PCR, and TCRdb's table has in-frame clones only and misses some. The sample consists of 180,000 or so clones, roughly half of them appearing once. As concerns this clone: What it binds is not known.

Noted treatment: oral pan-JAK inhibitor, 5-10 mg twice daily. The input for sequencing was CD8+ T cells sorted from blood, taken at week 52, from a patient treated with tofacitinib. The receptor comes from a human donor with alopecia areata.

CDR3 in DNA: TGCGCCAGCAGCTTGGATGGGGTACCTGAAGCTTTCTTT. Residues: CASSLDGVPEAFF. The chain is built from TRBV5-1 and TRBJ1-1; no clear D gene. Germline CDR1 and CDR2: SGHRS and YFSETQ. V lost 0 bases and J lost 6, with 9 bases in between. The CDR3 is 13 amino acids.